One T cell receptor beta chain is described in this entry. What it recognizes is unknown. This table comes from immunoSEQ multiplex PCR, and its TCRdb copy is limited to in-frame clones, with some not included. Of 85,000 to 100,000 clones detected, 85% to 95% appear once; the ten largest clones hold approximately 0.069%. The sample is drawn from a study of graft-versus-host responses after intestinal transplantation. Study overall: After anti-thymocyte globulin induction, recipients took tacrolimus and steroids for three to four years. The study's findings and limits: With peak circulating GvH clone levels came an association with early post-transplant HvG declines.

The material was unstimulated CD8+ T cells sorted from spleen or lymph node cells, obtained before transplant. This clonotype was obtained from a human donor who was the organ donor for an intestinal transplant.

This CDR3 reads CASSQALIGDKQETQYF. CDR3 sequence (DNA): TGCGCCAGCAGCCAAGCCCTCATAGGGGACAAGCAAGAGACCCAGTACTTC. This rearrangement joins TRBV4-1 to TRBJ2-5; a weak D match, TRBD1 (6 bases). There are 17 residues in the CDR3. Germline V gene sequence: CDR1 MGHRA, CDR2 YSYEKL. V lost 1 base and J lost 2, with 17 bases in between.